These 23 T cell receptor beta chains originate from one sample sequenced in a study of follicular helper T cells after annual influenza vaccination. Repertoires were generated with immunoSEQ multiplex PCR, while TCRdb's copy carries only in-frame clones and drops some. Of around 9,300 clones listed, approximately 86% are singletons. The time point: 2013-2014 season, 7 days after vaccination. The material was CXCR5+ CD38- circulating T follicular helper cells from blood, obtained 7 days after influenza vaccination. As to subset: circulating Tfh, non-naive CD4+CXCR5+PD-1+ (ICOS+CD38+ or ICOS-CD38-). The receptors come from an adult who received the influenza vaccine.

This clone appeared once. The gene calls are TRBV5-1 and TRBJ2-2; unclear D gene. V gave up 0 bases and J gave up 7 bases, with 10 bases separating them. The CDR3 totals 14 residues. Germline V CDR1 and CDR2: SGHRS, YFSETQ. The CDR3 DNA is TGCGCCAGCAGCTTGGGGGTCGAAGGCGGGGAGCTGTTTTTT. This codes for CASSLGVEGGELFF. The entire variable domain, with the rest obtained from reference TRBV5-1 and TRBJ2-2, is as follows: KAGVTQTPRYLIKTRGQQVTLSCSPISGHRSVSWYQQTPGQGLQFLFEYFSETQRNKGNFPGRFSGRQFSNSRSEMNVSTLELGDSALYLCASSLGVEGGELFFGEGSRLTVL.

The V call is TRBV28, the J call TRBJ1-2; the D gene is possibly TRBD1 (5 bases). In germline, CDR1 is MDHEN, CDR2 SYDVKM. The CDR3 is 13 amino acids. Between the trimmed V and J ends, which lost 5 bases and 4 bases, there was a span of 11 bases. The CDR3 region is CASSTDIRYGYTF. CDR3 sequence (DNA): TGTGCCAGCAGTACGGACATCCGCTATGGCTACACCTTC.

Notes on this clone: Other nucleotide sequences in the sample specify the same CDR3. The chain joins TRBV18 to TRBJ1-1; D is possibly TRBD1 (6 bases). CDR1 and CDR2 from the germline V gene are KGHSH and LQKENI. The CDR3 has 13 amino acids. V lost 5 bases to trimming and J lost 2 bases, with 9 bases between them. This CDR3 reads CASSAGQNTEAFF. CDR3 nucleotide sequence: TGTGCCAGCTCAGCGGGACAAAACACTGAAGCTTTCTTT.

This CDR3 reads CAWSVVGNTGELFF. CDR3 nucleotide sequence: TGTGCCTGGAGTGTAGTCGGGAACACCGGGGAGCTGTTTTTT. This chain uses TRBV30 with TRBJ2-2, with D unclear. The ends were cut back, 0 bases at V and 1 base at J, with 6 bases in the middle. Germline V lookup: CDR1 GTSNPN, CDR2 SVGIG (reference sequence). The CDR3 consists of 14 residues.

The rearrangement uses TRBV6-5 and TRBJ1-1; TRBD1 might be the D (5 bases). CDR1 is MNHEY, CDR2 SVGAGI, per germline. The CDR3 is made up of 15 amino acids. Trimming pared 2 bases from V and 0 bases from J, leaving 10 bases between. The CDR3 region is CASSYRATVNTEAFF. The CDR3 DNA is TGTGCCAGCAGTTACAGGGCGACAGTGAACACTGAAGCTTTCTTT.

V gene TRBV11-2 combines with J gene TRBJ2-7; 14 nucleotides match TRBD2. V was pared by 6 bases and J by 3 bases, with 4 bases of the junction left unmatched. The CDR3 extends over 15 amino acids. Per germline, CDR1 SGHAT and CDR2 FQNNGV. CDR3 residues: CASSLGTSGSYEQYF. In DNA form, the CDR3 reads TGTGCCAGCAGTTTGGGGACTAGCGGGAGCTACGAGCAGTACTTC.

The V call is TRBV13, the J call TRBJ2-6; D unclear. V gave up 0 bases and J gave up 1 base, with 4 bases separating them. The V gene's germline CDR1 is PRHDT and CDR2 FYEKMQ (reference sequence). The CDR3 totals 15 residues. DNA for the CDR3: TGTGCCAGCAGCTTAGGGGGGTCTGGGGCCAACGTCCTGACTTTC. This sequence encodes CASSLGGSGANVLTF.

This clone has more than one count but fewer than ten. The V call is TRBV14, the J call TRBJ1-2; D perhaps matches TRBD1 (6 bases). CDR1 is SGHDN, CDR2 FVKESK, per germline. The CDR3 extends over 14 amino acids. Trimming left V 1 base short and J 8 bases short, with 14 bases between. Written as DNA, the CDR3 is TGTGCCAGCAGCCAAGCGAATCAGGGGTGGGGCTACACCTTC. Translating it yields CASSQANQGWGYTF. Filled out from reference TRBV14 and TRBJ1-2, the complete variable domain reads EAGVTQFPSHSVIEKGQTVTLRCDPISGHDNLYWYRRVMGKEIKFLLHFVKESKQDESGMPNNRFLAERTGGTYSTLKVQPAELEDSGVYFCASSQANQGWGYTFGSGTRLTVV.

The V call is TRBV7-2, the J call TRBJ1-6, with D hard to call. The CDR3 length is 13 residues. V lost 5 bases and J lost 11, with 13 bases in between. Germline assignment: CDR1 SGHTA and CDR2 FQGNSA. CDR3 DNA sequence: TGTGCCAGCAGCCCAAATCCGGATCCACCCCTCCACTTT. The encoded protein is CASSPNPDPPLHF.

V gene TRBV7-9 combines with J gene TRBJ1-1, with 11 bases identical to TRBD1. J was trimmed by 3 bases and V by 4 bases; bases with no gene match: 13. The CDR3 loop spans 18 amino acids. Germline CDR1 SEHNR, CDR2 FQNEAQ (reference sequence). In DNA form, the CDR3 reads TGTGCCAGCAGCTCCAGGACAGGGGGCGTTGGCAGTCACACTGAAGCTTTCTTT. As protein: CASSSRTGGVGSHTEAFF.

This sequence joins TRBV28 and TRBJ2-1; 9 bases map to TRBD1. The CDR3 is 13 residues long. The J segment lost 8 bases and the V segment lost 7 bases, leaving 6 bases of the junction unmatched. Germline CDR1 is MDHEN and CDR2 is SYDVKM. Here the CDR3 reads CASKGQGQDEQFF. CDR3 nucleotide sequence: TGTGCCAGCAAGGGACAGGGCCAGGATGAGCAGTTCTTC.

The chain has TRBV6-1 and TRBJ2-5; D unresolved. V lost 5 bases and J 1 base, leaving 14 bases between the germline ends. Germline-derived CDR1 and CDR2 are MNHNS and SASEGT. The CDR3 totals 15 residues. The CDR3 bases are TGTGCCAGCAGTTGGTTCGGGTCCTCCCAAGAGACCCAGTACTTC. Translated: CASSWFGSSQETQYF.

The genes are TRBV7-2 and TRBJ1-1; D unclear. The CDR3 is 14 amino acids. CDR1 and CDR2 (germline): SGHTA, FQGNSA. Trimming left V 2 bases short and J 1 base short, with 8 bases between. CDR3: CASSLRARNTEAFF. CDR3 DNA sequence: TGTGCCAGCAGCTTAAGGGCCAGGAACACTGAAGCTTTCTTT.

This clone has just one count. CDR3 DNA sequence: TGCGCCAGCAGCCTCTCCCCCGGGAGCACGGTCTATGAGCAGTTCTTC. The encoded protein is CASSLSPGSTVYEQFF. The gene calls are TRBV5-1 and TRBJ2-1; weak D call: TRBD2 (6 bases). V lost 4 bases and J 8 bases, leaving 22 bases between the germline ends. The CDR3 covers 16 residues. From germline, CDR1 is SGHRS and CDR2 YFSETQ.

The chain joins TRBV18 to TRBJ2-3, with 10 nucleotides matching TRBD1. The germline CDR1 and CDR2 sequences are KGHSH and LQKENI. This CDR3 is 15 amino acids long. V trimming: 5 bases; J trimming: 4 bases; junction bases outside the gene matches: 6. In DNA form, the CDR3 reads TGTGCCAGCTCATCAGGACAGGGGGACGCAGATACGCAGTATTTT. As protein: CASSSGQGDADTQYF.

This clone was seen once. The V and J genes are TRBV28 and TRBJ1-6, with a possible D match to TRBD1 (5 bases). Germline V gives CDR1 MDHEN, CDR2 SYDVKM. CDR3 size: 17 residues. Trimming shortened V by 1 base and J by 0 bases, and 10 bases separated the two germline ends. In DNA, the CDR3 is TGTGCCAGCAGTTTATTTGGGGGGGGCTCCTATAATTCACCCCTCCACTTT. This encodes CASSLFGGGSYNSPLHF.

This rearrangement joins TRBV28 to TRBJ2-5, with D maybe TRBD1 (5 bases). The V gene lost 3 bases and the J gene lost 2 bases, with 10 bases spanning the gap. CDR1 is MDHEN, CDR2 SYDVKM, per germline. The length of the CDR3 is 14 residues. CDR3 in DNA: TGTGCCAGCAGTTTGTCCCCAGGGCAAGAGACCCAGTACTTC. Residues: CASSLSPGQETQYF. The full variable domain, in which reference TRBV28 and TRBJ2-5 provide the parts outside the CDR3, is DVKVTQSSRYLVKRTGEKVFLECVQDMDHENMFWYRQDPGLGLRLIYFSYDVKMKEKGDIPEGYSVSREKKERFSLILESASTNQTSMYLCASSLSPGQETQYFGPGTRLLVL.

This chain joins TRBV19 and TRBJ1-5, with 8 bases matching TRBD1. The length of the CDR3 is 14 residues. V was clipped by 4 bases and J by 7 bases; unmatched bases: 6. Germline V CDR1 and CDR2: LNHDA, SQIVND (reference sequence). The CDR3 DNA is TGTGCCAGTAGTACCACAGGGGGGGGCCAGCCCCAGCATTTT. It specifies CASSTTGGGQPQHF.

J is TRBJ2-7 and V is TRBV29-1; 7 nucleotides align to TRBD1. Trimming removed 7 bases from V and 0 bases from J; junction bases left unmatched: 12. The germline V gene encodes CDR1 SQVTM and CDR2 ANQGSEA. The CDR3 length is 15 residues. The CDR3 sequence is CSANPTRDSSYEQYF. For the CDR3, the DNA is TGCAGCGCTAACCCCACCCGGGACAGCTCCTACGAGCAGTACTTC.

This clone was found once. The chain employs TRBV21-1 and TRBJ1-4; the table gives TRBD1 as D, unverified against the DNA. TRBV21-1 is deemed a pseudogene. This CDR3 is 15 amino acids long. Here the CDR3 reads CASSKGGGANEKLFF. As DNA, the CDR3 is TGTGCCAGCAGCAAAGGGGGCGGTGCTAATGAAAAACTGTTTTTT.

This rearrangement joins TRBV5-1 to TRBJ2-7, with 10 bases lining up with TRBD1. This CDR3 comprises 14 residues. The V gene's germline CDR1 is SGHRS and CDR2 YFSETQ. With V trimmed by 4 bases and J by 5 bases, 6 bases remained unmatched. DNA of the CDR3: TGCGCCAGCAGCAAGGGGACAGGGGCCCACGAGCAGTACTTC. Its protein product is CASSKGTGAHEQYF. Full variable domain (outside the CDR3, taken from reference TRBV5-1 and TRBJ2-7): KAGVTQTPRYLIKTRGQQVTLSCSPISGHRSVSWYQQTPGQGLQFLFEYFSETQRNKGNFPGRFSGRQFSNSRSEMNVSTLELGDSALYLCASSKGTGAHEQYFGPGTRLTVT.

This clone has a single count. Written as DNA, the CDR3 is TGTGCCACCAGGACACAAAGCACAGATACGCAGTATTTT. Amino acid sequence: CATRTQSTDTQYF. The chain carries TRBV10-3 and TRBJ2-3, with a possible D match to TRBD1 (5 bases). CDR1 and CDR2 (germline): ENHRY, SYGVKD. Trimming shortened V by 10 bases and J by 0 bases, and 11 bases separated the two germline ends. The length of the CDR3 is 13 residues.

The chain employs TRBV5-1 and TRBJ2-2, with 8 bases matching TRBD1. The CDR3 spans 16 residues. Germline trimming cut 4 bases from V and 1 base from J; bases unmatched to any gene: 6. Germline-derived CDR1 and CDR2 are SGHRS and YFSETQ. As DNA, the CDR3 is TGCGCCAGCAGCATGTCAGGGGGCCGGAACACCGGGGAGCTGTTTTTT. Protein sequence: CASSMSGGRNTGELFF.